A selection of T cell receptor beta chains follows, all from one sample in a study of patients and donors after allogeneic stem cell transplantation. MiXCR, applied by TCRdb to the RT-PCR reads, yields one record per CDR3 protein. The table lists some 230,000 distinct CDR3 sequences, 11% to 15% of them singletons. Sequencing was carried out using blood, either unsorted or a sorted T cell fraction (not recorded which). These receptors were collected from a human donor who was either an allogeneic HSCT recipient or a stem cell or donor lymphocyte infusion donor (not recorded which). It is not recorded whose cells these are; they may come from a transplant donor. CDR3s include the opening cysteine and the closing phenylalanine or tryptophan. The order of the fields is D gene, V gene, J gene, CDR3 protein. A D gene is named only where the DNA matches it firmly.

TRBD2	TRBV20-1	TRBJ2-7	CSARDQGTSPYEQYF
.	TRBV6-1	TRBJ2-5	CATHLQGGVETQYF
TRBD1	TRBV3-1	TRBJ1-1	CASSQDPTGAEAFF
TRBD2	TRBV20-1	TRBJ2-7	CSAPGLAGLPYF
.	TRBV6-2/TRBV6-3	TRBJ1-4	CASSSEWGLNEKLFF
.	TRBV7-3	TRBJ2-2	CASSFLGPPNTGELFF
.	TRBV13	TRBJ2-7	CASSSLQGLVVHEQYF
.	TRBV11-1	TRBJ1-1	CASSSLLAGPSKTVNTEAFF
.	TRBV5-1	TRBJ2-6	CASSLTLLSGANVLTF
TRBD1	TRBV10-3	TRBJ2-4	CAISDRDSRAKNIQYF
TRBD1	TRBV9	TRBJ1-1	CASSVGTVNTEAFF
TRBD1	TRBV7-2	TRBJ2-7	CASSHPSFGQGNYEQYF
.	TRBV12-3/TRBV12-4	TRBJ2-7	CASILSGGYEQYF
TRBD1	TRBV2	TRBJ1-5	CASSDGRGPNQPQHF
.	TRBV7-3	TRBJ2-4	CASSPGGSKNIQYF
TRBD1	TRBV7-2	TRBJ1-2	CASSLGRTGGRYGYTF
.	TRBV24-1	TRBJ1-5	CATPGLFNQPQHF
TRBD2	TRBV7-2	TRBJ2-3	CASSAGTSGGSQYF
.	TRBV7-9	TRBJ1-1	CASSHHTEAFF
TRBD1	TRBV5-1	TRBJ2-7	CASRQGTGGSYEQYF
TRBD2	TRBV5-1	TRBJ2-1	CASSYPRGESSYNEQFF
.	TRBV15	TRBJ2-1	CATSRDGMGHNEQFF
.	TRBV6-5	TRBJ1-2	CASSYGSYGYTF
TRBD2	TRBV5-1	TRBJ2-7	CASSLAGRAGGYEQYF
.	TRBV5-6	TRBJ1-2	CASSPPGRAYGYTF
TRBD2	TRBV2	TRBJ2-2	CASSPLAGGVAGELFF
TRBD2	TRBV12-3/TRBV12-4	TRBJ2-1	CASARLAGGYNEQFF
.	TRBV19	TRBJ2-5	CASSARGGQGETQYF
TRBD2	TRBV7-2	TRBJ2-1	CASNRLSAGVANEQFF
TRBD2	TRBV7-9	TRBJ2-1	CASSPSGGGNNEQFF
.	TRBV2	TRBJ1-2	CASSVSGPENYGYTF
TRBD1	TRBV5-1	TRBJ2-7	CASSLTQGQGREQYF
.	TRBV29-1	TRBJ2-3	CSVEGASGSTDTQYF
TRBD2	TRBV29-1	TRBJ2-1	CSVDLGGASGMYNEQFF
.	TRBV20-1	TRBJ2-7	CSARDLEGVNYEQYF
.	TRBV12-3/TRBV12-4	TRBJ2-7	CASSYGGQTYF
.	TRBV27	TRBJ2-1	CASRYSLTPYNEQFF
.	TRBV15	TRBJ2-2	CATSRDHSGTGELFF
TRBD2	TRBV15	TRBJ2-5	CATSRVTGLGAETQYF
.	TRBV27	TRBJ1-6	CASAPWGDNSPLHF
TRBD2	TRBV20-1	TRBJ2-5	CSARGSGAGETQYF
.	TRBV30	TRBJ1-5	CAWSDHSNQPQHF
.	TRBV12-3/TRBV12-4	TRBJ1-5	CASSPRGAGNQPQHF
TRBD1	TRBV24-1	TRBJ2-3	CATEPNGQGSDTQYF
TRBD1	TRBV6-2/TRBV6-3	TRBJ2-7	CASREDRFHEQYF